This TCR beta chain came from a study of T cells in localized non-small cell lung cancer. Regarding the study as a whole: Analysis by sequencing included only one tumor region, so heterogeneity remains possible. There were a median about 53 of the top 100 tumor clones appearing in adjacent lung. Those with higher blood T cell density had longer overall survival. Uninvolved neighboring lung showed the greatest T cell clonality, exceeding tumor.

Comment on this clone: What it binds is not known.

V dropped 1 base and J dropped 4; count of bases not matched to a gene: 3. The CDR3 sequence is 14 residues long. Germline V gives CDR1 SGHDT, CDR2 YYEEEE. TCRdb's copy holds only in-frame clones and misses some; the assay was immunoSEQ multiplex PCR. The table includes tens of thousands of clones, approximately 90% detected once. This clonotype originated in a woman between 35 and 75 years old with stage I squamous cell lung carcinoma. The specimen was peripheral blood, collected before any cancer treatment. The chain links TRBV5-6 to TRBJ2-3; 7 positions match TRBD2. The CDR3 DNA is TGTGCCAGCAGCTTGCGGAGCGGGGCAGATACGCAGTATTTT. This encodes CASSLRSGADTQYF.